What follows are 25 T cell receptor beta chains derived from one specimen sequenced in a study of T-cell memory formation after mild COVID-19. TCRdb ran MiXCR on the 5' RACE reads and lists one entry per CDR3 protein. The data contain roughly 150,000 distinct CDR3 sequences, 10% to 15% of them singletons. Sequenced material: PBMCs or a T cell subset sorted from them (not recorded which). Receptors were obtained from a man aged 18 to 29 who had mild COVID-19 (a few samples of this study predate the infection). Cell type and time point are not known.

This chain uses TRBV9 with TRBJ2-6, with D perhaps matching TRBD1 or TRBD2 (6 bases each). The germline V gene has CDR1 SGDLS and CDR2 YYNGEE. V lost 4 bases to trimming and J lost 8 bases, with 10 bases between them. The CDR3 extends over 13 amino acids. The DNA for the CDR3 is TGTGCCAGCAGCCGGGGGCCCCCCAACGTCCTGACTTTC. It yields the protein CASSRGPPNVLTF.

This clonotype was counted between two and nine times. The chain has TRBV7-2 and TRBJ2-2, with D unclear. The CDR3 loop spans 14 amino acids. Germline lookup yields CDR1 SGHTA and CDR2 FQGNSA. V lost 3 bases and J 6 bases, leaving 11 bases between the germline ends. The CDR3 sequence is CASSLEARSGELFF. The CDR3 nucleotides read TGTGCCAGCAGCTTGGAAGCCCGGTCCGGGGAGCTGTTTTTT.

The chain uses TRBV5-1 and TRBJ1-3; TRBD1 agrees at 9 bases. Germline CDR1 is SGHRS and CDR2 is YFSETQ. V gave up 4 bases and J gave up 4 bases; unmatched junction bases: 3. This CDR3 contains 14 residues. Here the CDR3 reads CASSGTGPGNTIYF. The CDR3 nucleotides read TGCGCCAGCAGCGGGACAGGGCCCGGAAACACCATATATTTT.

This clonotype has only a few counts. This sequence joins TRBV5-1 and TRBJ1-4; D may be TRBD1 (5 bases). The V end was cut by 0 bases, the J end by 6 bases, with 12 bases between. Per germline, CDR1 SGHRS and CDR2 YFSETQ. The CDR3 loop spans 15 amino acids. The CDR3 DNA follows: TGCGCCAGCAGCTTGGCCGGGGGAGGAGATGAAAAACTGTTTTTT. As protein: CASSLAGGGDEKLFF.

This clonotype was detected ten times or more. The rearrangement joins TRBV5-1 to TRBJ1-2; TRBD1 aligns across 10 bases. CDR3 length: 16 amino acids. The germline V gene encodes CDR1 SGHRS and CDR2 YFSETQ. With V trimmed by 3 bases and J by 7 bases, 12 bases remained unmatched. DNA for the CDR3: TGCGCCAGCAGCTGGACAGGGGGTCCGATGTTGGGTGGCTACACCTTC. It specifies CASSWTGGPMLGGYTF.

This clonotype was observed a few times. This chain links TRBV12-3 or TRBV12-4 with TRBJ1-3; TRBD1 matches 7 bases. The CDR3 loop spans 14 amino acids. V gave up 1 base and J gave up 9 bases; unmatched junction bases: 6. The CDR3 nucleotides are TGTGCCAGCAGTTTAGAGACAGGGTGGAGCACCATATATTTT. Translating gives CASSLETGWSTIYF.

This clonotype showed up just a few times. The chain uses TRBV5-5 and TRBJ1-1; 8 bases are a match to TRBD1. Germline V gene sequence: CDR1 SGHKS, CDR2 YYEKEE (reference sequence). Germline trimming cut 2 bases from V and 7 bases from J; bases unmatched to any gene: 4. CDR3 length equals 13 residues. The CDR3 loop reads CASSFFDRGEAFF. The CDR3 DNA sequence: TGTGCCAGCAGCTTCTTCGACAGGGGTGAAGCTTTCTTT.

This clonotype was seen more than once but under ten times. The V and J genes are TRBV7-9 and TRBJ1-1, with TRBD1 matching over 7 bases. Germline CDR1 reads SEHNR; CDR2 reads FQNEAQ (reference sequence). V dropped 0 bases and J dropped 3; count of bases not matched to a gene: 7. The CDR3 spans 16 residues. The DNA for the CDR3 is TGTGCCAGCAGCTTAGCGCGAGGGGGCAGGGACACTGAAGCTTTCTTT. It specifies CASSLARGGRDTEAFF.

This clonotype was counted a few times. The chain recombines TRBV7-6 with TRBJ2-3; TRBD2 aligns across 12 bases. V was pared by 4 bases and J by 6 bases, with 11 bases of the junction left unmatched. The germline V gene encodes CDR1 SGHVS and CDR2 FNYEAQ. This CDR3 has 17 amino acids. CDR3 in amino acids: CASSSQTSGGFVDTQYF. The DNA for the CDR3 is TGTGCCAGCAGCTCCCAAACTAGCGGGGGGTTTGTTGATACGCAGTATTTT.

In its sample, this clonotype was seen a few times. The chain joins TRBV5-1 to TRBJ2-2; 7 bases match TRBD1. V lost 4 bases, J lost 4 bases, and 4 bases stayed unmatched. The germline gives CDR1 SGHRS, CDR2 YFSETQ. The CDR3 loop spans 14 amino acids. This CDR3 reads CASSPRQGTGELFF. In DNA form, the CDR3 reads TGCGCCAGCAGCCCGCGACAGGGCACCGGGGAGCTGTTTTTT.

This clonotype was observed a few times. The V gene is TRBV3-1, the J gene TRBJ2-7; tentative D call: TRBD1 (6 bases). Trimming pared 0 bases from V and 3 bases from J, leaving 15 bases between. The CDR3 consists of 16 residues. Germline-derived CDR1 and CDR2 are LGHDT and YNNKEL (reference sequence). The CDR3 region has the DNA TGTGCCAGCAGCCAAGATTCAACAGGGCCGAACTACGAGCAGTACTTC. This gives the protein CASSQDSTGPNYEQYF.

In its sample, this clonotype was seen a few times. The rearrangement uses TRBV24-1 and TRBJ1-4, with D uncertain. The V gene's germline CDR1 is KGHDR and CDR2 SFDVKD. This CDR3 has 13 residues. V was trimmed by 4 bases and J by 15 bases, leaving 17 bases between them. The CDR3 is CATSDPGPGRLFF. The CDR3 nucleotides read TGTGCCACCAGTGACCCCGGCCCAGGAAGGTTGTTTTTT.

This clonotype has just a few counts. The V and J genes are TRBV19 and TRBJ1-2; D possibly corresponds to TRBD1 (5 bases). This CDR3 contains 12 residues. Germline CDR1 and CDR2: LNHDA and SQIVND (reference sequence). The CDR3 protein is CASQGDRYGYTF. Here the CDR3 DNA reads TGTGCGAGTCAAGGGGACCGCTATGGCTACACCTTC.

The chain has TRBV5-6 and TRBJ2-1; the match to TRBD2 covers 9 bases. The junction had 16 bases not matched to a gene; V was cut back by 0 bases and J by 0 bases. The germline gives CDR1 SGHDT, CDR2 YYEEEE. This CDR3 contains 21 residues. CDR3 nucleotide sequence: TGTGCCAGCAGCTTGGCTGCTCGGACAGGACAGCGGGGGGCCTCCTACAATGAGCAGTTCTTC. Encoded protein: CASSLAARTGQRGASYNEQFF.

The chain combines TRBV7-2 with TRBJ2-1; TRBD2 aligns across 7 bases. CDR1 is SGHTA, CDR2 FQGNSA, per germline. The CDR3 extends over 15 amino acids. Unmatched junction bases numbered 8, after V lost 4 bases and J lost 5 bases. The CDR3 bases are TGTGCCAGCAGCTCCACCCTAGCGGCCAACAATGAGCAGTTCTTC. Translating gives CASSSTLAANNEQFF.

By share, this clonotype ranks as medium-sized (0.01 to 0.1%). One end of the junction does not line up with germline, which may come from a read error. The V gene is TRBV5-1, the J gene TRBJ2-5; TRBD2 matches at 11 bases. The CDR3 runs to 15 residues. Germline V CDR1 and CDR2: SGHRS, YFSETQ. Written as DNA, the CDR3 is TGTGCCAGCAGCTTAGGGACTAGCGGCCAAGAGACCCAGTACTTC. As protein: CASSLGTSGQETQYF.

This clonotype was observed many times. This chain links TRBV4-3 with TRBJ2-3; 10 nucleotides match TRBD1. J was trimmed by 3 bases and V by 4 bases; bases with no gene match: 4. This CDR3 contains 15 residues. Per germline, CDR1 LGHNA and CDR2 YSLEER. The CDR3 here is CASSLGTGETDTQYF. Here the CDR3 DNA reads TGCGCCAGCAGCCTCGGGACAGGGGAGACAGATACGCAGTATTTT.

The J gene is TRBJ1-3, the V gene TRBV5-1; perhaps TRBD1 as D (6 bases). Trimming took off 4 bases at V and 2 bases at J, with 16 bases between the two ends. Germline V gives CDR1 SGHRS, CDR2 YFSETQ. The CDR3 has 16 residues. DNA of the CDR3: TGCGCCAGCAGCCCGGCACTCGCAGGGGCTGGAAACACCATATATTTT. Its translation: CASSPALAGAGNTIYF.

This clonotype was detected only a few times. The chain is built from TRBV15 and TRBJ2-7; TRBD1 agrees at 7 bases. Trimming at V came to 5 bases and at J to 1 base, leaving 8 bases not matched to a gene. Germline CDR1 is LNHNV and CDR2 is YYDKDF (reference sequence). This CDR3 contains 15 residues. CDR3 bases: TGTGCCACCAGCGTCCGGGACAGTGGGTCCTACGAGCAGTACTTC. It codes for CATSVRDSGSYEQYF. Together with reference TRBV15 and TRBJ2-7, the CDR3 gives the full variable domain: DAMVIQNPRYQVTQFGKPVTLSCSQTLNHNVMYWYQQKSSQAPKLLFHYYDKDFNNEADTPDNFQSRRPNTSFCFLDIRSPGLGDTAMYLCATSVRDSGSYEQYFGPGTRLTVT.

This clonotype was observed a few times. The chain joins TRBV11-2 to TRBJ1-6; 9 bases agree with TRBD1. J was trimmed by 1 base and V by 5 bases; bases with no gene match: 6. This CDR3 is 17 amino acids long. Germline-derived CDR1 and CDR2 are SGHAT and FQNNGV. Here the CDR3 DNA reads TGTGCCAGCAGCGGGCGGACAGGGGCATCCTATAATTCACCCCTCCACTTT. This codes for CASSGRTGASYNSPLHF.

The chain joins TRBV11-1 to TRBJ2-1; D is unclear. Germline V gene sequence: CDR1 SGHAT, CDR2 FQDESV (reference sequence). CDR3 size: 14 residues. V shed 1 base and J shed 6 bases, with 10 bases lying between them. CDR3 bases: TGTGCCAGCAGCTTAGGATCCCTGGTCAATGAGCAGTTCTTC. It specifies CASSLGSLVNEQFF.

This clonotype has just a few counts. J is TRBJ1-2 and V is TRBV4-3, with D maybe TRBD1 (5 bases). The germline CDR1 and CDR2 sequences are LGHNA and YSLEER. V dropped 3 bases and J dropped 4 bases, with 15 bases sitting between them. The CDR3 covers 15 residues. The CDR3 DNA sequence: TGCGCCAGCAGCCAGGGGGAAGGGGTCGGCTATGGCTACACCTTC. It encodes CASSQGEGVGYGYTF.

This clonotype was detected a few times. The chain uses TRBV6-2 or TRBV6-3 and TRBJ2-1; 8 bases are a match to TRBD2. The CDR3 extends over 21 amino acids. Germline loops: CDR1 MNHEY, CDR2 SVGEGT. V trimming: 6 bases; J trimming: 4 bases; junction bases outside the gene matches: 26. CDR3 residues: CASRPTTVGSTSEGAYNEQFF. CDR3 nucleotides: TGTGCCAGCAGACCAACGACAGTTGGATCGACTAGCGAAGGGGCTTACAATGAGCAGTTCTTC.

This clonotype was picked up a small number of times. The V and J genes are TRBV5-1 and TRBJ2-5, with 11 bases fitting TRBD1. CDR1 and CDR2 (germline): SGHRS, YFSETQ. V was clipped by 4 bases and J by 0 bases; unmatched bases: 8. The CDR3 spans 17 residues. This chain's CDR3 is CASSRGQGGHYQETQYF. In DNA form, the CDR3 reads TGCGCCAGCAGCAGGGGACAGGGGGGGCATTACCAAGAGACCCAGTACTTC.

The chain links TRBV7-3 to TRBJ1-2; 10 nucleotides match TRBD1. Germline V lookup: CDR1 SGHTA, CDR2 FQGTGA. The CDR3 has 13 amino acids. The trim removed 5 bases at V and 7 bases at J, leaving 4 bases unmatched. The CDR3 bases are TGTGCCAGCAGCCCGGACAGGGGGTTTGGCTACACCTTC. Translation: CASSPDRGFGYTF.